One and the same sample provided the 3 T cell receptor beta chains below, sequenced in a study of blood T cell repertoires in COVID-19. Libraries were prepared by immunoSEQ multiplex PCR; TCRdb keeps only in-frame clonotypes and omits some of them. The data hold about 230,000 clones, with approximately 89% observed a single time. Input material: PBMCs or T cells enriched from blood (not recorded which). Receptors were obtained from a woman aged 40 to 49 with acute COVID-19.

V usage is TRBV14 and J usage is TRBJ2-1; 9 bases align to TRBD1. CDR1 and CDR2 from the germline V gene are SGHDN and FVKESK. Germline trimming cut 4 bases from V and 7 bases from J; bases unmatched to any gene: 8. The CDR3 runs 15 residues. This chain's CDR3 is CASSPLGQGRNEQFF. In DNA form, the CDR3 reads TGTGCCAGCAGCCCTCTAGGACAGGGGCGAAATGAGCAGTTCTTC. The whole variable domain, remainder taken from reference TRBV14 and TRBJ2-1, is EAGVTQFPSHSVIEKGQTVTLRCDPISGHDNLYWYRRVMGKEIKFLLHFVKESKQDESGMPNNRFLAERTGGTYSTLKVQPAELEDSGVYFCASSPLGQGRNEQFFGPGTRLTVL.

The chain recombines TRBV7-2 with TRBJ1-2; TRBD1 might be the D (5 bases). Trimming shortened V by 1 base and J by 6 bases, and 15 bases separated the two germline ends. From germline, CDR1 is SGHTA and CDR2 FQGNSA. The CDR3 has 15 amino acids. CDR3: CASSLEKARVDGYTF. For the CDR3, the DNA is TGTGCCAGCAGCTTAGAAAAGGCCAGGGTGGATGGCTACACCTTC. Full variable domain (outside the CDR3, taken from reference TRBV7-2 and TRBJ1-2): GAGVSQSPSNKVTEKGKDVELRCDPISGHTALYWYRQSLGQGLEFLIYFQGNSAPDKSGLPSDRFSAERTGGSVSTLTIQRTQQEDSAVYLCASSLEKARVDGYTFGSGTRLTVV.

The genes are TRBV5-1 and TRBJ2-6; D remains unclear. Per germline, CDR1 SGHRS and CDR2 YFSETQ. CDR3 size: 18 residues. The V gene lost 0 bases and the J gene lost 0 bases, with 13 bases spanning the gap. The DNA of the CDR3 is TGCGCCAGCAGCTTGGGGCGGAGAAGTAACTCTGGGGCCAACGTCCTGACTTTC. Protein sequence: CASSLGRRSNSGANVLTF.